This T cell receptor (beta chain) was sequenced for a study of CD8+ T cells in alopecia areata. General observations from the study: Among patients, TCR sharing was less clear than in mice, a difference possibly due in part to HLA diversity in the patient population. Resident alphabeta T-cell populations of normal skin are likewise subject to sequencing in scalp samples.

A word on this clone: Its specificity is not known.

Alopecia areata patients provided lesional scalp punch biopsies and peripheral blood. Sorting separated CD4+ and CD8+ T cells out of PBMCs. Sequencing used cDNA as its template, made by extracting RNA and reverse transcribing it. Using immunoSEQ multiplex PCR, the repertoire was profiled, and TCRdb retains in-frame clones only, with some absent. This table has 65,000 to 95,000 clones, roughly 47% appearing once. The CDR3 runs to 11 residues. Germline values: CDR1 SGHTA, CDR2 FQGNSA. V was clipped by 3 bases and J by 7 bases, with 7 bases between them. The TCR originated in a human donor with alopecia areata. This chain uses TRBV7-2 with TRBJ2-7, with D uncertain. What was sequenced was NKG2D-high CD8+ T cells sorted from blood. The CDR3 coding sequence is TGTGCCAGCAGCTTTCGAACTGAGCAGTACTTC. It codes for CASSFRTEQYF.